The rows below give T cell receptor beta chains drawn from one sample of a study of T cells in Graves' hyperthyroidism and ophthalmopathy. One entry per CDR3 protein results from TCRdb running MiXCR on the multiplex PCR reads. The profile covers nearly 600,000 distinct CDR3 sequences, with around 13% appearing a single time and more than 5% taken by the ten largest. Sequenced material: blood. Every receptor here comes from a woman in her twenties or thirties with Graves' hyperthyroidism that later progressed to Graves' ophthalmopathy. Each CDR3 is given with its conserved first and last residue. Fields, in order: J gene, CDR3 length, D gene, V gene, clone size, CDR3 protein, CDR3 DNA. D genes are given only for firm matches. Clone size appears in some rows only: once, few, many, or a class for an expanded clone.

J: TRBJ1-3; length: 15; D: TRBD1; V: TRBV12-5; size: -; CDR3: CASGLGGGGGNTIYF; DNA: TGTGCTAGTGGTTTGGGAGGGGGCGGTGGAAACACCATATATTTT
J: TRBJ2-2; length: 16; D: -; V: TRBV7-2; size: few; CDR3: CASSHGDSLGAGELFF; DNA: TGTGCCAGCAGCCACGGGGACTCCCTAGGCGCCGGGGAGCTGTTTTTT
J: TRBJ1-2; length: 15; D: TRBD1; V: TRBV12-3/TRBV12-4; size: many; CDR3: CASSLGGQVKDGYTF; DNA: TGTGCCAGCAGTTTAGGAGGACAGGTCAAGGATGGCTACACCTTC
J: TRBJ1-1; length: 13; D: TRBD1; V: TRBV29-1; size: many; CDR3: CSVAGTGGAEAFF; DNA: TGCAGCGTTGCCGGGACAGGGGGGGCTGAAGCTTTCTTT
J: TRBJ1-1; length: 16; D: TRBD1; V: TRBV4-1; size: once; CDR3: CASRHISRGPNTEAFF; DNA: TGCGCCAGCAGGCACATTAGCAGGGGGCCGAACACTGAAGCTTTCTTT
J: TRBJ2-7; length: 15; D: -; V: TRBV9; size: -; CDR3: CASSVESGQLYEQYF; DNA: TGTGCCAGCAGCGTAGAGTCGGGACAACTTTACGAGCAGTACTTC
J: TRBJ2-1; length: 13; D: -; V: TRBV11-2; size: many; CDR3: CASTSQAYNEQFF; DNA: TGTGCCAGCACCTCTCAGGCCTACAATGAGCAGTTCTTC
J: TRBJ2-5; length: 14; D: TRBD1; V: TRBV14; size: -; CDR3: CASRYSGTGETQYF; DNA: TGTGCCAGCAGGTACTCCGGGACAGGGGAGACCCAGTACTTC
J: TRBJ1-3; length: 14; D: -; V: TRBV2; size: many; CDR3: CASSESFTGNTIYF; DNA: TGTGCCAGCAGTGAGTCATTCACTGGAAACACCATATATTTT
J: TRBJ2-5; length: 17; D: TRBD2; V: TRBV9; size: many; CDR3: CASSPSRQRGHQETQYF; DNA: TGTGCCAGCAGCCCATCCCGCCAGCGGGGACACCAAGAGACCCAGTACTTC
J: TRBJ2-3; length: 12; D: TRBD1; V: TRBV12-3/TRBV12-4; size: many; CDR3: CASTRQGDTQYF; DNA: TGTGCCAGCACCCGACAGGGAGATACGCAGTATTTT
J: TRBJ2-7; length: 15; D: TRBD1; V: TRBV19; size: many; CDR3: CASSTGQDSSYEQYF; DNA: TGTGCCAGTAGTACCGGACAGGACAGCTCCTACGAGCAGTACTTC
J: TRBJ2-2; length: 18; D: -; V: TRBV19; size: few; CDR3: CASGDQPGQPTNTGELFF; DNA: TGTGCCAGTGGTGACCAACCGGGACAACCAACGAACACCGGGGAGCTGTTTTTT
J: TRBJ2-1; length: 12; D: -; V: TRBV28; size: -; CDR3: CASSQRLGEQFF; DNA: TGTGCCAGCAGTCAACGACTAGGTGAGCAGTTCTTC
J: TRBJ1-4; length: 15; D: TRBD1; V: TRBV12-3/TRBV12-4; size: many; CDR3: CASSMPGQENEKLFF; DNA: TGTGCCAGCAGTATGCCGGGACAGGAGAATGAAAAACTGTTTTTT
J: TRBJ2-1; length: 14; D: -; V: TRBV7-9; size: -; CDR3: CASSSAWQGNEQFF; DNA: TGTGCCAGCAGCTCAGCGTGGCAGGGCAATGAGCAGTTCTTC
J: TRBJ2-3; length: 15; D: -; V: TRBV5-1; size: many; CDR3: CASQLRPGVEDTQYF; DNA: TGCGCCAGCCAACTCCGTCCGGGAGTGGAGGATACGCAGTATTTT
J: TRBJ2-7; length: 13; D: -; V: TRBV11-1; size: -; CDR3: CASSWQLAHEQYF; DNA: TGTGCCAGCAGCTGGCAACTAGCTCACGAGCAGTACTTC
J: TRBJ2-5; length: 17; D: TRBD2; V: TRBV28; size: many; CDR3: CASSPPRVRLAGVTQYF; DNA: TGTGCCAGCAGTCCCCCTCGGGTGAGACTAGCGGGAGTAACCCAGTACTTC
J: TRBJ2-1; length: 13; D: -; V: TRBV9; size: many; CDR3: CASSVAPNDEQFF; DNA: TGTGCCAGCAGCGTAGCTCCAAATGATGAGCAGTTCTTC
J: TRBJ1-2; length: 12; D: TRBD1; V: TRBV6-1; size: few; CDR3: CASSTGQGPRTF; DNA: TGTGCCAGCAGTACGGGACAGGGCCCTCGCACCTTC
J: TRBJ1-4; length: 16; D: TRBD1; V: TRBV6-5; size: many; CDR3: CASSYYPRQGSEKLFF; DNA: TGTGCCAGCAGTTACTATCCCAGACAGGGGAGCGAAAAACTGTTTTTT